This passage covers 23 T cell receptor beta chains from one sample sequenced in a study of cytomegalovirus exposure and HLA in healthy donors. PCR amplification relied on 60 Vbeta primers (plus 13 Jbeta primers). Data came from immunoSEQ multiplex PCR; TCRdb stores just in-frame clones and leaves some out. This table has about 160,000 clones, roughly 78% appearing once. Specimen: PBMCs. Source of these receptors: a man aged 40-55 years in good health and CMV-seropositive.

As concerns this clone: The junction does not match germline at one end; this may be a read error. This chain links TRBV7-9 with TRBJ2-5, with TRBD2 matching 11 bases. CDR3 length: 18 amino acids. Germline V lookup: CDR1 SEHNR, CDR2 FQNEAQ (reference sequence). The CDR3 DNA follows: TGTTCCAGCAGCTTTAGTCTAGCGGGGGGACATGAGGCGGAGACCCAGTACTTC. Encoded protein: CSSSFSLAGGHEAETQYF. The variable domain in full, with the rest retrieved from reference TRBV7-9 and TRBJ2-5, is DTGVSQNPRHKITKRGQNVTFRCDPISEHNRLYWYRQTLGQGPEFLTYFQNEAQLEKSRLLSDRFSAERPKGSFSTLEIQRTEQGDSAMYLCSSSFSLAGGHEAETQYFGPGTRLLVL.

CDR3: CASSLGAGGTYEQYF. The DNA for the CDR3 is TGTGCCAGCAGCTTAGGGGCGGGGGGTACCTACGAGCAGTACTTC. This chain uses TRBV7-6 with TRBJ2-5, with TRBD2 matching 8 bases. The better agreement between TRBJ2-7 and the DNA end casts doubt on the J call. CDR3 length: 15 residues. Germline CDR1 is SGHVS and CDR2 is FNYEAQ.

The chain combines TRBV5-1 with TRBJ2-7; 8 bases match TRBD2. The CDR3 has 13 amino acids. CDR1 SGHRS and CDR2 YFSETQ come from the germline V gene. The junction had 5 bases not matched to a gene; V was cut back by 4 bases and J by 5 bases. CDR3 loop: CASSGGLANEQYF. CDR3 nucleotides: TGCGCCAGCAGCGGCGGACTAGCTAACGAGCAGTACTTC.

The rearrangement links TRBV27 to TRBJ1-2; the D gene is possibly TRBD1 (5 bases). V shed 0 bases and J shed 5 bases, with 10 bases lying between them. This CDR3 is 14 amino acids long. In germline, CDR1 is MNHEY, CDR2 SMNVEV (reference sequence). CDR3 protein: CASSLSQGSYGYTF. As DNA, the CDR3 is TGTGCCAGCAGTTTATCCCAGGGATCTTATGGCTACACCTTC.

V and J are TRBV7-9 and TRBJ1-3; a possible D gene is TRBD1 (5 bases). The V end lost 4 bases, the J end lost 3 bases, and 10 bases lay between the germline ends. Germline V gene sequence: CDR1 SEHNR, CDR2 FQNEAQ (reference sequence). This CDR3 is built from 14 residues. The CDR3 loop is CASSSGTFGNTIYF. In nucleotides, the CDR3 is TGTGCCAGCAGCTCCGGGACTTTTGGAAACACCATATATTTT.

The chain joins TRBV5-1 to TRBJ2-7; weak D call: TRBD1 (6 bases). CDR1 and CDR2 (germline): SGHRS, YFSETQ. Between the trimmed V and J ends, which lost 2 bases and 3 bases, there was a span of 9 bases. The CDR3 sequence is 13 residues long. The CDR3 spells CASSFPGVYEQYF. CDR3 coding DNA: TGCGCCAGCAGCTTCCCAGGGGTCTACGAGCAGTACTTC.

The CDR3: CASSAQGGGDRGTGELFF. As DNA, the CDR3 is TGTGCCAGCAGCGCCCAGGGGGGTGGGGACAGGGGCACCGGGGAGCTGTTTTTT. The chain links TRBV7-3 to TRBJ2-2, with 10 bases matching TRBD1. J gave up 4 bases and V 5 bases, and 13 bases lay outside the gene matches. This CDR3 spans 18 amino acids. Looked up from germline, CDR1 is SGHTA and CDR2 is FQGTGA.

This clone was seen only a few times. The chain links TRBV5-4 to TRBJ2-5; the D is unclear. Deletions cut 3 bases from V and 2 bases from J, with 8 bases between. The CDR3 loop spans 13 amino acids. Germline-derived CDR1 and CDR2 are SGHNT and YYREEE (reference sequence). CDR3 loop: CASSSSPQETQYF. In nucleotides, the CDR3 is TGTGCCAGCAGCTCTAGTCCTCAAGAGACCCAGTACTTC.

The rearrangement links TRBV27 to TRBJ1-1; D call uncertain. Germline V CDR1 and CDR2: MNHEY, SMNVEV (reference sequence). V lost 5 bases and J lost 0, with 13 bases in between. This CDR3 is 15 amino acids long. The DNA for the CDR3 is TGTGCCAGCAGTGAGGCAGTACTAATGAACACTGAAGCTTTCTTT. It encodes CASSEAVLMNTEAFF.

This rearrangement joins TRBV5-1 to TRBJ1-1; D may be TRBD1 (6 bases). Germline CDR1 reads SGHRS; CDR2 reads YFSETQ. With 6 bases removed from V and 2 bases from J, the gap between germline ends came to 29 bases. The CDR3 contains 19 residues. The CDR3 loop reads CASTQKAGGLEALNTEAFF. CDR3 in DNA: TGCGCCAGCACCCAAAAAGCCGGGGGGCTAGAGGCTCTAAACACTGAAGCTTTCTTT.

The chain carries TRBV6-6 and TRBJ1-1, with D possibly matching TRBD1 (6 bases). The ends were cut back, 5 bases at V and 5 bases at J, with 18 bases in the middle. The CDR3 has 15 amino acids. CDR1 MNHNY and CDR2 SVGAGI come from the germline V gene (reference sequence). The CDR3 DNA follows: TGTGCCAGCAGTCCACAGGGACGAGGGAAGACTGAAGCTTTCTTT. Its translation: CASSPQGRGKTEAFF.

This chain links TRBV7-2 with TRBJ1-4; no clear D. Trimming stripped 4 bases from V and 8 bases from J, with 11 bases between. The CDR3 length is 13 residues. Germline CDR1 reads SGHTA; CDR2 reads FQGNSA. CDR3 nucleotide sequence: TGTGCCAGCAGCTCTGACATCGAGGAAAAACTGTTTTTT. Protein sequence: CASSSDIEEKLFF.

This chain uses TRBV5-1 with TRBJ1-3, with D possibly matching TRBD1 (6 bases). Germline V lookup: CDR1 SGHRS, CDR2 YFSETQ. The V end lost 4 bases, the J end lost 0 bases, and 8 bases lay between the germline ends. The CDR3 extends over 14 amino acids. The CDR3 sequence is CASSPDSSGNTIYF. The CDR3 DNA sequence: TGCGCCAGCAGCCCGGACAGCTCTGGAAACACCATATATTTT.

This clone was seen more than once but under ten times. The chain is built from TRBV6-1 and TRBJ1-2; TRBD1 is a possible D gene (5 bases). V gave up 2 bases and J gave up 3 bases, with 13 bases separating them. The CDR3 spans 15 residues. Germline CDR1 MNHNS, CDR2 SASEGT. The CDR3 here is CASSEWGRADYGYTF. The DNA for the CDR3 is TGTGCCAGCAGTGAATGGGGCAGGGCAGACTATGGCTACACCTTC.

This clone was seen once. The rearrangement links TRBV13 to TRBJ1-1, with D possibly TRBD1 on 5 matching bases. This CDR3 has 11 amino acids. V was shortened by 3 bases and J by 7 bases, with 6 bases between the two germline ends. Germline V CDR1 and CDR2: PRHDT, FYEKMQ (reference sequence). CDR3 sequence reads: CASSLGHEAFF. DNA for the CDR3: TGTGCCAGCAGCTTGGGGCATGAAGCTTTCTTT.

This chain links TRBV5-5 with TRBJ2-7; TRBD1 agrees at 8 bases. The CDR3 is made up of 13 amino acids. V was pared by 4 bases and J by 4 bases, with 4 bases of the junction left unmatched. Per the germline V gene, CDR1 is SGHKS and CDR2 is YYEKEE (reference sequence). CDR3 loop: CASSVTGGYEQYF. CDR3 DNA sequence: TGTGCCAGCAGCGTCACAGGGGGGTACGAGCAGTACTTC.

The CDR3 spells CASSPGTGVGGYTF. The CDR3, as DNA: TGTGCCAGCAGTCCCGGGACAGGGGTCGGGGGCTACACCTTC. V usage is TRBV6-1 and J usage is TRBJ1-2; TRBD1 aligns across 10 bases. This CDR3 is built from 14 residues. V shed 5 bases and J 8 bases; nucleotides not matched to a gene: 8. The germline V gene has CDR1 MNHNS and CDR2 SASEGT.

Comment on this clone: The germline gene is not matched at one end of the junction; a read error may be the cause. The chain couples TRBV7-7 to TRBJ2-1, with 7 positions matching TRBD2. Germline V gives CDR1 SSHAT, CDR2 FNYEAQ (reference sequence). CDR3 length equals 14 residues. In nucleotides, the CDR3 is TGTGCTAGCAGCTTGGGGGGGAGGAACAATGAGCAGTTCTTC. This codes for CASSLGGRNNEQFF.

J is TRBJ2-5 and V is TRBV14; D is perhaps TRBD2 (6 bases). Per the germline V gene, CDR1 is SGHDN and CDR2 is FVKESK. This CDR3 comprises 13 residues. With 4 bases removed from V and 7 bases from J, the gap between germline ends came to 13 bases. CDR3 bases: TGTGCCAGCAGCCGCGGGACTGTGGGGACCCAGTACTTC. This translates into CASSRGTVGTQYF. Complete variable domain (other parts from reference TRBV14 and TRBJ2-5): EAGVTQFPSHSVIEKGQTVTLRCDPISGHDNLYWYRRVMGKEIKFLLHFVKESKQDESGMPNNRFLAERTGGTYSTLKVQPAELEDSGVYFCASSRGTVGTQYFGPGTRLLVL.

The rearrangement links TRBV29-1 to TRBJ2-1; 7 nucleotides agree with TRBD1. After removal of 7 bases from V and 0 bases from J, the junction contained 18 bases not matched to a gene. The CDR3 has 18 residues. Germline CDR1 is SQVTM and CDR2 is ANQGSEA. In DNA, the CDR3 is TGCAGCGCCCGCACCGGACAGGACGTTTCTTTCTCCTACAATGAGCAGTTCTTC. Translated, it gives CSARTGQDVSFSYNEQFF.

The chain has TRBV19 and TRBJ1-5, with 8 bases lining up with TRBD1. V shed 6 bases, J shed 6 bases, and the junction held 4 bases outside the gene matches. CDR3 length: 13 amino acids. Germline values: CDR1 LNHDA, CDR2 SQIVND (reference sequence). CDR3: CASSKDRVQPQHF. The CDR3 nucleotides are TGTGCCAGTAGCAAGGACAGGGTTCAGCCCCAGCATTTT. The variable domain in full, completed from reference TRBV19 and TRBJ1-5, reads DGGITQSPKYLFRKEGQNVTLSCEQNLNHDAMYWYRQDPGQGLRLIYYSQIVNDFQKGDIAEGYSVSREKKESFPLTVTSAQKNPTAFYLCASSKDRVQPQHFGDGTRLSIL.

The chain couples TRBV18 to TRBJ1-4; TRBD1 matches 8 bases. The trim removed 5 bases at V and 4 bases at J, leaving 15 bases unmatched. The CDR3 sequence is 18 residues long. Germline values: CDR1 KGHSH, CDR2 LQKENI. The CDR3 spells CASSTGQVDGVRNEKLFF. The CDR3 DNA is TGTGCCAGCTCAACGGGACAGGTGGACGGGGTCCGTAATGAAAAACTGTTTTTT.

The sample holds a few counts of this clone. The chain recombines TRBV11-1 with TRBJ2-5, with 12 nucleotides matching TRBD2. This CDR3 has 16 amino acids. The trim removed 4 bases at V and 5 bases at J, leaving 8 bases unmatched. CDR1 and CDR2 (germline): SGHAT, FQDESV (reference sequence). As DNA, the CDR3 is TGTGCCAGCAGCTCCGTAATAGGACTAGCGGGGGAGACCCAGTACTTC. It codes for CASSSVIGLAGETQYF. Using reference TRBV11-1 and TRBJ2-5 for the parts outside the CDR3, the full variable domain is EAEVAQSPRYKITEKSQAVAFWCDPISGHATLYWYRQILGQGPELLVQFQDESVVDDSQLPKDRFSAERLKGVDSTLKIQPAELGDSAMYLCASSSVIGLAGETQYFGPGTRLLVL.